This is a list of T cell receptor beta chains from one sample in a study of blood T cell repertoires in COVID-19. Profiling relied on immunoSEQ multiplex PCR, and the TCRdb table lists in-frame clones only, not all of them. In the table there are some 100,000 clones, around 85% of which are singletons. Sequencing used peripheral blood. Receptor source: a woman in her fifties or sixties with acute or convalescent COVID-19. Each CDR3 is given without its conserved first and last residue.

j_gene: TRBJ1-1; v_gene: TRBV6-1; CDR3aa: ASSQDRGSEAF
j_gene: TRBJ1-2; v_gene: TRBV4-3; CDR3aa: ASSQEWGRGPGYGYT
j_gene: TRBJ1-6; v_gene: TRBV18; CDR3aa: ASSPPRKDYYNSPLH
j_gene: TRBJ1-6; v_gene: TRBV28; CDR3aa: ASSSNRGSYNSPLH
j_gene: TRBJ1-3; v_gene: TRBV28; CDR3aa: ASSPLSSAGNTIY
j_gene: TRBJ2-5; v_gene: TRBV29-1; CDR3aa: SVSDRGQETQY
j_gene: TRBJ1-4; v_gene: TRBV2; CDR3aa: ASRRTGGGEKLF
j_gene: TRBJ2-7; v_gene: TRBV28; CDR3aa: ASRSTGNHEQY
j_gene: TRBJ1-2; v_gene: TRBV7-9; CDR3aa: ASSPLGGGYGYT
j_gene: TRBJ1-6; v_gene: TRBV30; CDR3aa: AWSSGTGGSPLH
j_gene: TRBJ1-2; v_gene: TRBV5-1; CDR3aa: ASSGTRWAEQGYT
j_gene: TRBJ1-3; v_gene: TRBV6-6; CDR3aa: ASSYEISSGNTIY
j_gene: TRBJ2-3; v_gene: TRBV5-1; CDR3aa: ASSLSLAGSATQY
j_gene: TRBJ2-1; v_gene: TRBV9; CDR3aa: ASSPRFDRATHEQF
j_gene: TRBJ1-1; v_gene: TRBV3-1/TRBV3-2; CDR3aa: ASSPDGQREAF
j_gene: TRBJ1-1; v_gene: TRBV5-1; CDR3aa: ASHKGTERNTEAF
j_gene: TRBJ2-5; v_gene: TRBV19; CDR3aa: ASSIGFQETQY
j_gene: TRBJ1-6; v_gene: TRBV19; CDR3aa: ASSTGTANSPLH
j_gene: TRBJ2-1; v_gene: TRBV27; CDR3aa: ASSPGGPYNEQF
j_gene: TRBJ1-5; v_gene: TRBV7-2; CDR3aa: ASSEGGPSNQPQH
j_gene: TRBJ2-3; v_gene: TRBV25-1; CDR3aa: ASSESVIAGGTDTQY
j_gene: TRBJ2-7; v_gene: TRBV5-6; CDR3aa: ASSYPSSYEQY
j_gene: TRBJ1-6; v_gene: TRBV6-5; CDR3aa: ASNRVKNSPLH
j_gene: TRBJ1-6; v_gene: TRBV10-3; CDR3aa: AISGRGYNSPLH
j_gene: TRBJ2-1; v_gene: TRBV29-1; CDR3aa: SVDGTLNEQF
j_gene: TRBJ2-1; v_gene: TRBV4-1; CDR3aa: ASSQDGWGDSYNEQF
j_gene: TRBJ2-4; v_gene: TRBV7-2; CDR3aa: ASSLDSRANIQY
j_gene: TRBJ2-7; v_gene: TRBV11-3; CDR3aa: ASSLAAGLHEQY
j_gene: TRBJ2-1; v_gene: TRBV6-2/TRBV6-3; CDR3aa: ASSRQHNEQF
j_gene: TRBJ1-5; v_gene: TRBV4-2; CDR3aa: ASSQAGNNQPQH
j_gene: TRBJ2-2; v_gene: TRBV27; CDR3aa: ASSLLLSLGDGELF
j_gene: TRBJ2-2; v_gene: TRBV19; CDR3aa: ASSAGDGELF